A selection of T cell receptor beta chains follows, all from one sample in a study of regulatory T cells in long-lasting Graves disease. A single record per CDR3 protein comes from TCRdb applying MiXCR to the multiplex PCR reads. The profile shows 300,000 to 400,000 distinct CDR3 sequences, 16% of them singletons. The same sample was also used in a study of T cells in Graves' hyperthyroidism and ophthalmopathy.

Sequencing was performed on peripheral blood mononuclear cells (PBMCs), taken at new diagnosis, from a patient treated with antithyroid drugs. These receptors were taken from a man in his forties or fifties with Graves disease. CDR3s include the opening cysteine and the closing phenylalanine or tryptophan. The order of the fields is clone size, J gene, D gene, V gene, CDR3 DNA, CDR3 protein. The D gene is left open where the match is weak. Size values are once, few and many counts, or a class for expanded clones, and some rows have none.

size: many; J: TRBJ1-5; D: .; V: TRBV5-1; DNA: TGCGCCAGCAGCGTGGATCCAGGGTCGAGGGGCAATCAGCCCCAGCATTTT; CDR3: CASSVDPGSRGNQPQHF
size: .; J: TRBJ1-1; D: .; V: TRBV20-1; DNA: TGCAGTGCTAGAGTGGAAGACAGGAACACTGAAGCTTTCTTT; CDR3: CSARVEDRNTEAFF
size: .; J: TRBJ2-1; D: .; V: TRBV27; DNA: TGTGCCAGCAGTCCAAAAGGACTCCACGTCTACAATGAGCAGTTCTTC; CDR3: CASSPKGLHVYNEQFF
size: many; J: TRBJ2-5; D: TRBD1; V: TRBV2; DNA: TGTGCCAGCAGGGACAGGGCGGGGGAGACCCAGTACTTC; CDR3: CASRDRAGETQYF
size: many; J: TRBJ2-3; D: .; V: TRBV12-3/TRBV12-4; DNA: TGTGCCAGCAGTCCAGGGGTGACGAGGAATACAGATACGCAGTATTTT; CDR3: CASSPGVTRNTDTQYF
size: .; J: TRBJ2-5; D: .; V: TRBV5-4; DNA: TGTGCCAGCAGCTACTTTGGGGCCCTGCCACAAGAGACCCAGTACTTC; CDR3: CASSYFGALPQETQYF
size: many; J: TRBJ2-1; D: TRBD2; V: TRBV11-1; DNA: TGTGCCAGCAGCCACCCCGTGTCTAGCGGGGGGAATGAGCAGTTCTTC; CDR3: CASSHPVSSGGNEQFF
size: .; J: TRBJ2-6; D: TRBD1; V: TRBV9; DNA: TGTGCCAGCAGCTGCCGCCCCGGGACAGGAGACTCTGGGGCCAACGTCCTGACTTTC; CDR3: CASSCRPGTGDSGANVLTF
size: many; J: TRBJ2-7; D: TRBD1; V: TRBV20-1; DNA: TGCAGTGCGGTTGGACGGGACAGCTCCTACGAGCAGTACTTC; CDR3: CSAVGRDSSYEQYF
size: .; J: TRBJ2-7; D: TRBD1; V: TRBV7-2; DNA: TGTGCCAGCAGTTTTGACAGGGCTTCTTCCTACGAGCAGTACTTC; CDR3: CASSFDRASSYEQYF
size: few; J: TRBJ1-1; D: TRBD1; V: TRBV4-1; DNA: TGCGCCAGCAGCCACCCAGGGGGAAGTGGCTGGGGCACTGAAGCTTTCTTT; CDR3: CASSHPGGSGWGTEAFF
size: .; J: TRBJ1-3; D: .; V: TRBV20-1; DNA: TGCAGTGCTGGGGCGTCAGGATCTGGAAACACCATATATTTT; CDR3: CSAGASGSGNTIYF
size: few; J: TRBJ1-4; D: .; V: TRBV2; DNA: TGTGCCAGCAGTGTTGGAGGGAAGGATGAAAAACTGTTTTTT; CDR3: CASSVGGKDEKLFF
size: .; J: TRBJ2-3; D: .; V: TRBV9; DNA: TGTGCCAGCAGTGTTAGAGCGAGTTCGGCAGATACGCAGTATTTT; CDR3: CASSVRASSADTQYF
size: many; J: TRBJ2-7; D: TRBD2; V: TRBV7-9; DNA: TGTGCCAGCAGCCGCGGACTAGCGGGGGGGCCTACCTACGAGCAGTACTTC; CDR3: CASSRGLAGGPTYEQYF
size: .; J: TRBJ2-1; D: .; V: TRBV7-2; DNA: TGTGCCAGCAGCTTTCGAATGGGAGAGCAGTTCTTC; CDR3: CASSFRMGEQFF
size: .; J: TRBJ2-3; D: TRBD1; V: TRBV4-1; DNA: TGCGCCAGCAGCCAAGCCCACAGGGGGAGCACAGATACGCAGTATTTT; CDR3: CASSQAHRGSTDTQYF
size: .; J: TRBJ2-1; D: TRBD2; V: TRBV11-2; DNA: TGTGCCAGCAGCTTAGCCGGGGGGACCCATAATCCCTTCTTC; CDR3: CASSLAGGTHNPFF
size: many; J: TRBJ2-7; D: TRBD2; V: TRBV20-1; DNA: TGCAGTGCCACGGGACTAGCGGGGGGGCGCGACGAGCAGTACTTC; CDR3: CSATGLAGGRDEQYF
size: many; J: TRBJ2-1; D: TRBD2; V: TRBV5-5; DNA: TGTGCCAGCAGCCCCCCCCCGGGACTAGCGGGATCCAGAGAGCAGTTCTTC; CDR3: CASSPPPGLAGSREQFF
size: many; J: TRBJ2-1; D: TRBD2; V: TRBV27; DNA: TGTGCCAGCAGTTTTCGGCGGGGGAAGGGTAATGAGCAGTTCTTC; CDR3: CASSFRRGKGNEQFF
size: few; J: TRBJ1-4; D: .; V: TRBV6-1; DNA: TGTGCCAGCAGTGAACTGGGAGGGTCTAATGAAAAACTGTTTTTT; CDR3: CASSELGGSNEKLFF
size: many; J: TRBJ2-7; D: .; V: TRBV11-2; DNA: TGTGCCAGCAGCTTACGTAATCGGCAAAACTACGAGCAGTACTTC; CDR3: CASSLRNRQNYEQYF
size: many; J: TRBJ1-2; D: .; V: TRBV30; DNA: TGTGCCTGGAGTGGAAAACGGGACGGTACCACTAACTATGGCTACACCTTC; CDR3: CAWSGKRDGTTNYGYTF
size: once; J: TRBJ2-5; D: .; V: TRBV5-1; DNA: TGCGCCAGCAGCTTGGTTCGGGGGCTCCAAGAGACCCAGTACTTC; CDR3: CASSLVRGLQETQYF
size: few; J: TRBJ1-3; D: .; V: TRBV28; DNA: TGTGCCAGCAGCCGTAGTGGGGTTGGAAACACCATATATTTT; CDR3: CASSRSGVGNTIYF
size: many; J: TRBJ2-5; D: TRBD1; V: TRBV7-2; DNA: TGTGCCAGCAGCCCTTCCGGGACAGAAGAGACCCAGTACTTC; CDR3: CASSPSGTEETQYF
size: .; J: TRBJ2-2; D: TRBD1; V: TRBV15; DNA: TGTGCCACCAGCGCCCGCAGGGGGCTCGGCACCGGGGAGCTGTTTTTT; CDR3: CATSARRGLGTGELFF
size: many; J: TRBJ1-1; D: .; V: TRBV20-1; DNA: TGCAGTGCCCCTACCACAGCCGGGAACACTGAAGCTTTCTTT; CDR3: CSAPTTAGNTEAFF
size: .; J: TRBJ2-5; D: .; V: TRBV10-3; DNA: TGTGCCATCAGTGTCGCTAATCGGGGCGCGGAGACCCAGTACTTC; CDR3: CAISVANRGAETQYF
size: many; J: TRBJ1-1; D: .; V: TRBV12-3/TRBV12-4; DNA: TGTGCCAGCAGTGAGAGGCGTAACACTGAAGCTTTCTTT; CDR3: CASSERRNTEAFF
size: few; J: TRBJ1-5; D: .; V: TRBV28; DNA: TGTGCCAGCAGTTGGGTGGGGTATAGCAATCAGCCCCAGCATTTT; CDR3: CASSWVGYSNQPQHF
size: many; J: TRBJ1-5; D: .; V: TRBV24-1; DNA: TGTGCCACCAGTTCAGTTAATCAGCCCCAGCATTTT; CDR3: CATSSVNQPQHF
size: .; J: TRBJ1-1; D: .; V: TRBV6-1; DNA: TGTGCCAGCAGTCGAATCGACAGGAACACTGAAGCTTTCTTT; CDR3: CASSRIDRNTEAFF
size: .; J: TRBJ2-2; D: TRBD2; V: TRBV12-3/TRBV12-4; DNA: TGTGCCAGCAGGACGGGGGGGCAGTACACCGGGGAGCTGTTTTTT; CDR3: CASRTGGQYTGELFF
size: many; J: TRBJ2-3; D: .; V: TRBV2; DNA: TGTGCCAGCAGTGAAGCCGGGGCGCGCGTCGCAGATACGCAGTATTTT; CDR3: CASSEAGARVADTQYF
size: many; J: TRBJ2-1; D: .; V: TRBV7-2; DNA: TGTGCCAGCAGCTCGGACAGCTACAATGAGCAGTTCTTC; CDR3: CASSSDSYNEQFF
size: few; J: TRBJ1-4; D: .; V: TRBV3-1; DNA: TGTGCCAGCAGCCATAGCACCGGGACCCAAAAACTGTTTTTT; CDR3: CASSHSTGTQKLFF
size: .; J: TRBJ2-2; D: .; V: TRBV5-1; DNA: TGCGCCAGCAGCTTACTCGGTGAGAACACCGGGGAGCTGTTTTTT; CDR3: CASSLLGENTGELFF
size: many; J: TRBJ1-6; D: .; V: TRBV4-1; DNA: TGCGCCAGCAGCCAAGTCGGCGACTCACCCCTCCACTTT; CDR3: CASSQVGDSPLHF
size: many; J: TRBJ2-3; D: TRBD2; V: TRBV27; DNA: TGTGCCAACAGTTTGAGCGGGGACAGCACAGATACGCAGTATTTT; CDR3: CANSLSGDSTDTQYF
size: many; J: TRBJ2-7; D: .; V: TRBV20-1; DNA: TGCAGTGCTATACAGGGACGGCACTACGAGCAGTACTTC; CDR3: CSAIQGRHYEQYF
size: few; J: TRBJ2-3; D: TRBD2; V: TRBV28; DNA: TGTGCCAGCGTCGGGACTAGCTCTTTCACAGATACGCAGTATTTT; CDR3: CASVGTSSFTDTQYF
size: few; J: TRBJ2-4; D: .; V: TRBV13; DNA: TGTGCCAGCAGCTTAGAGAACAACGCCAAAAACATTCAGTACTTC; CDR3: CASSLENNAKNIQYF
size: many; J: TRBJ2-3; D: .; V: TRBV20-1; DNA: TGCAGTGCCTTCCACCGATCCACAGATACGCAGTATTTT; CDR3: CSAFHRSTDTQYF
size: .; J: TRBJ2-3; D: TRBD2; V: TRBV5-4; DNA: TGTGCCAGCAGCTTACTAGCGGGGGGGCGCACAGATACGCAGTATTTT; CDR3: CASSLLAGGRTDTQYF
size: .; J: TRBJ1-2; D: TRBD1; V: TRBV12-3/TRBV12-4; DNA: TGTGCCAGCAGTTTACGAGCGACAGGGGCCGATGGCTACACCTTC; CDR3: CASSLRATGADGYTF
size: many; J: TRBJ2-7; D: TRBD1; V: TRBV5-6; DNA: TGTGCCAGCAGCCGAAACAGGGGGCCCTACGAGCAGTACTTC; CDR3: CASSRNRGPYEQYF
size: many; J: TRBJ2-7; D: .; V: TRBV9; DNA: TGTGCCAGCAGCCCATCTTCCGGGACAAACTACGAGCAGTACTTC; CDR3: CASSPSSGTNYEQYF
size: many; J: TRBJ2-5; D: .; V: TRBV7-8; DNA: TGTGCCAGCAGCTCCTCAACCCGAGGGACCCAGTACTTC; CDR3: CASSSSTRGTQYF
size: few; J: TRBJ2-1; D: TRBD2; V: TRBV30; DNA: TGTGCCTGGAGTGTGGTGGCGGGGGCCTACAATGAGCAGTTCTTC; CDR3: CAWSVVAGAYNEQFF
size: few; J: TRBJ2-1; D: .; V: TRBV5-1; DNA: TGCGCCAGCAGCTTAGGGGGAGGGACACGACACAATGAGCAGTTCTTC; CDR3: CASSLGGGTRHNEQFF
size: many; J: TRBJ1-5; D: TRBD1; V: TRBV6-1; DNA: TGTGCCAGCAGTCTAACAGGGGAAAGACAGCCCCAGCATTTT; CDR3: CASSLTGERQPQHF
size: many; J: TRBJ1-3; D: .; V: TRBV18; DNA: TGTGCCAGCTCACCAGACATGGCGAGATCTGGAAACACCATATATTTT; CDR3: CASSPDMARSGNTIYF